A selection of T cell receptor beta chains follows, all from one sample in a study of T cell responses to AZD1222 COVID-19 vaccine. Only in-frame clones appear in the TCRdb table, and some are missing; sequencing was by immunoSEQ multiplex PCR. Of 190,000 or so clones listed, about 94% are singletons. The sample here was peripheral blood, taken 28 days after the second AZD1222 dose. The receptors come from an adult who received the AZD1222 COVID-19 vaccine. Both conserved end residues are trimmed from each CDR3. A D gene is named only where the DNA matches it firmly. Rows may omit the clone size; those that give it use once, few, many or a size class.

v_call clone_size d_call cdr3_aa
TRBV18 once NA ASSQVTDTQY
TRBV6-5 NA NA ASSPRVAVYGYT
TRBV6-5 NA TRBD1 ASSSGQGRGETQY
TRBV16 once TRBD1 ASSRLYGTGNEKLF
TRBV10-3 NA NA ANSGTSQETQY
TRBV21-1 few NA ASSPKGRTGVNTEAF
TRBV3-1/TRBV3-2 NA NA ASSHFGGPYTEAF
TRBV7-9 once NA ASSLWDGAEQY
TRBV7-9 NA NA ASGRQETQY
TRBV7-9 NA TRBD2 ASRSLSGGTTDTQY
TRBV12-5 NA TRBD1 ASGQGANQPQH
TRBV11-2 NA NA ASSLDPIRGHTEAF
TRBV29-1 NA NA SVSRDEQF
TRBV7-2 NA NA ASSLVGVNTEAF
TRBV28 NA NA ASSLGGLGPDQPQH
TRBV9 NA NA ASSPLGGTSTDTQY
TRBV7-9 NA NA ASSLAGPNYGYT